This T cell receptor beta chain derives from a study of T cell responses to AZD1222 COVID-19 vaccine. Points from the study as a whole: Mapped onto spike, vaccine-associated CD4 TCRs spanned it and were dominant at 160-218 and 743-854.

Of note for this clone: Its antigen is undetermined.

Doses given second, at about 4 or about 12 weeks, were pooled. From germline, CDR1 is MGHRA and CDR2 YSYEKL. Between the trimmed V and J ends, which lost 4 bases and 4 bases, there was a span of 14 bases. The CDR3 sequence is 14 residues long. Using immunoSEQ multiplex PCR, the repertoire was profiled, and TCRdb retains in-frame clones only, with some absent. The profile shows fewer than 200,000 clones, 88% of them singletons. This receptor was obtained from an adult who received the AZD1222 COVID-19 vaccine. The V gene is TRBV4-1, the J gene TRBJ2-7, with D perhaps TRBD1 (6 bases). Here the sequenced sample was peripheral blood, taken 28 days after the second AZD1222 dose. CDR3 sequence (DNA): TGCGCCAGCAGCCCACTAAGGGGGTGGTACGAGCAGTACTTC. Translating it yields CASSPLRGWYEQYF.